This TCR beta chain was captured by sequencing in a study of T-cell memory formation after mild COVID-19. TCRdb called the 5' RACE reads again in MiXCR, with one record for every CDR3 protein. Among roughly 300,000 distinct CDR3 sequences listed, approximately 8% were seen once. Remarks on this clonotype: Its antigen remains unknown.

Unmatched junction bases numbered 9, after V lost 4 bases and J lost 0 bases. Germline assignment: CDR1 SGHTA and CDR2 FQGNSA. This CDR3 has 18 amino acids. General observations from the study: Contracting clones, day 15 to 85, had balanced CD4/CD8, and later expanders favored CD4+.

This TCR derives from a man between 18 and 29 years old who had mild COVID-19 (a few samples of this study predate the infection). Cell type and time point are not known. The chain recombines TRBV7-2 with TRBJ2-3, with 11 bases fitting TRBD2. Sequenced input: PBMCs or a T cell subset sorted from them (not recorded which). The CDR3, as DNA: TGTGCCAGCAGCTCGTGGTTAGTAGCGGGGGGGAGCACAGATACGCAGTATTTT. This codes for CASSSWLVAGGSTDTQYF.